This is a list of T cell receptor beta chains from one sample in a study of human T cells and chemical hapten exposure. TCRdb reanalysed the RACE reads using MiXCR and keeps one entry per CDR3 protein. Of 65,000 to 85,000 distinct CDR3 sequences listed, 12% were seen once; the top ten hold 3.5%. The material sequenced was whole blood, taken in connection with sensitization to the hapten diphenylcyclopropenone (DPC). These receptor sequences come from a woman in her sixties with alopecia areata. Some clones in this sample may be carry-over from other donors' samples. CDR3s include the opening cysteine and the closing phenylalanine or tryptophan. A D gene is named only where the DNA matches it firmly. Size values are once, few and many counts, or a class for expanded clones, and some rows have none.

clone size,J gene,D gene,V gene,CDR3 length,CDR3 protein,CDR3 DNA
many,TRBJ2-2,NA,TRBV29-1,11,CSVLVAGELFF,TGCAGCGTTTTAGTGGCCGGGGAGCTGTTTTTT
few,TRBJ2-3,TRBD2,TRBV6-2/TRBV6-3,13,CASSYYVAGTQYF,TGTGCCAGCAGTTACTACGTAGCGGGGACGCAGTATTTT
many,TRBJ1-4,NA,TRBV12-3/TRBV12-4,13,CASSDSLNEKLFF,TGTGCCAGCAGTGACAGTCTTAATGAAAAACTGTTTTTT
NA,TRBJ2-2,NA,TRBV12-3/TRBV12-4,14,CASSLAGGPGELFF,TGTGCCAGCAGTTTAGCGGGGGGGCCCGGGGAGCTGTTTTTT
NA,TRBJ2-3,NA,TRBV18,17,CASSPGTSLTSTDTQYF,TGTGCCAGCTCACCGGGGACATCTTTAACTAGCACAGATACGCAGTATTTT
many,TRBJ1-1,NA,TRBV20-1,15,CSARDLGSDNTEAFF,TGCAGTGCTAGAGATCTCGGGTCAGATAACACTGAAGCTTTCTTT
NA,TRBJ2-3,NA,TRBV27,12,CASSFYGDTQYF,TGTGCCAGCAGTTTCTACGGCGATACGCAGTATTTT
few,TRBJ2-3,NA,TRBV7-6,12,CASKGFTDTQYF,TGTGCCAGCAAGGGTTTCACAGATACGCAGTATTTT
many,TRBJ2-3,NA,TRBV4-1,13,CASSQDQGGTQYF,TGCGCCAGCAGCCAAGATCAGGGGGGTACGCAGTATTTT
NA,TRBJ2-3,NA,TRBV2,14,CASSDARFPDTQYF,TGTGCCAGCAGTGATGCGCGTTTCCCAGATACGCAGTATTTT
NA,TRBJ2-1,NA,TRBV30,12,CAWSEGHNEQFF,TGTGCCTGGAGTGAGGGTCATAATGAGCAGTTCTTC
NA,TRBJ2-2,NA,TRBV4-2,16,CASSQAPADNTGELFF,TGTGCCAGCAGCCAAGCTCCAGCGGATAACACCGGGGAGCTGTTTTTT
many,TRBJ2-1,NA,TRBV4-2,17,CASSQESPGSGRNEQFF,TGTGCCAGCAGCCAAGAGTCCCCCGGGTCAGGGCGGAATGAGCAGTTCTTC
many,TRBJ1-2,NA,TRBV18,12,CASSPLRESYTF,TGTGCCAGCTCACCATTGAGAGAGAGCTACACCTTC
once,TRBJ2-3,NA,TRBV27,15,CASSLSVGTTDTQYF,TGTGCCAGCAGTTTATCGGTAGGGACCACAGATACGCAGTATTTT
many,TRBJ1-1,NA,TRBV27,15,CASRMGGWVNTEAFF,TGTGCCAGCAGGATGGGAGGGTGGGTGAACACTGAAGCTTTCTTT
few,TRBJ1-2,NA,TRBV9,13,CASSPLKNYGYTF,TGTGCCAGCAGCCCCTTGAAAAACTATGGCTACACCTTC
NA,TRBJ1-2,NA,TRBV12-3/TRBV12-4,14,CASSRGSSDYGYTF,TGTGCCAGCAGTCGCGGGTCCAGCGACTATGGCTACACCTTC
once,TRBJ1-1,NA,TRBV4-1,14,CASSQDRGAPEAFF,TGCGCCAGCAGCCAAGATCGGGGGGCCCCTGAAGCTTTCTTT
NA,TRBJ2-5,TRBD2,TRBV20-1,14,CSATVAGGLETQYF,TGCAGTGCTACCGTAGCGGGGGGGCTTGAGACCCAGTACTTC
few,TRBJ2-2,NA,TRBV7-3,13,CASSLQEAGELFF,TGTGCCAGCAGCTTACAGGAGGCCGGGGAGCTGTTTTTT
NA,TRBJ2-2,TRBD2,TRBV20-1,14,CSAKGLAGTGELFF,TGCAGTGCTAAAGGACTAGCGGGGACCGGGGAGCTGTTTTTT
NA,TRBJ1-6,NA,TRBV5-1,14,CASSQGGLNSPLHF,TGCGCCAGCAGTCAAGGGGGGCTTAATTCACCCCTCCACTTT
NA,TRBJ1-2,NA,TRBV6-6,15,CASRRQGDPNYGYTF,TGTGCCAGCAGAAGGCAAGGGGACCCTAACTATGGCTACACCTTC
few,TRBJ1-5,NA,TRBV5-8,12,CASRRSNQPQHF,TGTGCCAGCAGAAGAAGCAATCAGCCCCAGCATTTT
few,TRBJ1-6,NA,TRBV7-9,15,CASSLGALGDSPLHF,TGTGCCAGCAGCTTAGGGGCCCTGGGGGATTCACCCCTCCACTTT
many,TRBJ2-1,TRBD1,TRBV12-3/TRBV12-4,12,CASSPTGGEQFF,TGTGCCAGCAGCCCCACAGGGGGCGAGCAGTTCTTC
many,TRBJ1-5,NA,TRBV6-2/TRBV6-3,15,CASSYPRARNQPQHF,TGTGCCAGCAGTTATCCCAGGGCACGCAATCAGCCCCAGCATTTT
NA,TRBJ2-3,TRBD2,TRBV18,15,CASSPSGDQGDTQYF,TGTGCCAGCTCACCTAGCGGGGACCAAGGGGATACGCAGTATTTT
few,TRBJ2-7,NA,TRBV29-1,10,CSVEVGQQYF,TGCAGCGTTGAGGTAGGACAGCAGTACTTC
few,TRBJ2-7,NA,TRBV10-3,13,CAISPTVPYEQYF,TGTGCCATCAGTCCGACGGTTCCCTACGAGCAGTACTTC
few,TRBJ1-3,NA,TRBV7-9,15,CASSLESGLGNTIYF,TGTGCCAGCAGCTTAGAATCTGGGCTTGGAAACACCATATATTTT
NA,TRBJ1-2,TRBD1,TRBV30,14,CARQQGGLLGGYTF,TGTGCCCGACAACAGGGGGGACTATTGGGTGGCTACACCTTC
NA,TRBJ2-6,NA,TRBV2,14,CASSPGGGANVLTF,TGTGCCAGTTCACCCGGGGGTGGGGCCAACGTCCTGACTTTC
many,TRBJ1-2,NA,TRBV6-5,14,CASSYETGSYGYTF,TGTGCCAGCAGTTATGAAACAGGGAGCTATGGCTACACCTTC
many,TRBJ1-5,TRBD1,TRBV20-1,14,CSAEDRDSNQPQHF,TGCAGTGCGGAGGACAGGGATAGCAATCAGCCCCAGCATTTT
NA,TRBJ1-1,NA,TRBV11-2,13,CASSTRGNTEAFF,TGTGCCAGCAGCACCAGGGGTAACACTGAAGCTTTCTTT
many,TRBJ1-4,TRBD1,TRBV5-1,14,CASSFGTANEKLFF,TGCGCCAGCAGCTTCGGGACAGCTAATGAAAAACTGTTTTTT
few,TRBJ2-5,NA,TRBV6-1,15,CASSEVVAAQETQYF,TGTGCCAGCAGTGAAGTAGTAGCGGCCCAAGAGACCCAGTACTTC
NA,TRBJ2-3,TRBD1,TRBV11-2,15,CASSPDRGRTDTQYF,TGTGCCAGCAGCCCAGACAGGGGGAGGACAGATACGCAGTATTTT
NA,TRBJ2-2,TRBD1,TRBV29-1,14,CSGLDRGNTGELFF,TGCAGCGGGCTGGACAGGGGGAACACCGGGGAGCTGTTTTTT
many,TRBJ2-3,NA,TRBV11-2,14,CASSFRGFADTQYF,TGTGCCAGCAGCTTCAGGGGCTTCGCAGATACGCAGTATTTT
many,TRBJ2-7,TRBD1,TRBV10-1,13,CASSWDSSYEQYF,TGCGCCAGCAGTTGGGACAGCTCCTACGAGCAGTACTTC
few,TRBJ2-1,TRBD2,TRBV29-1,15,CSVRLAGGANNEQFF,TGCAGCGTCCGACTAGCGGGGGGCGCAAACAATGAGCAGTTCTTC
NA,TRBJ2-3,NA,TRBV13,14,CASSSLRSTDTQYF,TGTGCCAGCAGCTCACTACGTAGCACAGATACGCAGTATTTT